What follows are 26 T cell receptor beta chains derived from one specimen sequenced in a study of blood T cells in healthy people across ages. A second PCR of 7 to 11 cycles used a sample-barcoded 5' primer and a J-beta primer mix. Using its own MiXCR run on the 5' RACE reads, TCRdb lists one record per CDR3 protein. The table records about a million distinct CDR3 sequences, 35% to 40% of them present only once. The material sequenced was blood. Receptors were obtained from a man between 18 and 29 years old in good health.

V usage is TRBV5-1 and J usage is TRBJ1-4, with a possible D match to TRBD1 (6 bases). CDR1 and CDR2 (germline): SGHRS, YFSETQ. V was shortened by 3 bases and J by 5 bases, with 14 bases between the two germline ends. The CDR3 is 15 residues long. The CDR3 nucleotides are TGCGCCAGCAGCTCGGCCGGGACACGGAATGAAAAACTGTTTTTT. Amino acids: CASSSAGTRNEKLFF.

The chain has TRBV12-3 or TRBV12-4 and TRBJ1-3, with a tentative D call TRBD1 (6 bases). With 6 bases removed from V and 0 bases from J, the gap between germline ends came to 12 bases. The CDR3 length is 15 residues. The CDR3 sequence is CASRYRDNSGNTIYF. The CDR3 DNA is TGTGCCAGCAGGTACAGGGACAACTCTGGAAACACCATATATTTT.

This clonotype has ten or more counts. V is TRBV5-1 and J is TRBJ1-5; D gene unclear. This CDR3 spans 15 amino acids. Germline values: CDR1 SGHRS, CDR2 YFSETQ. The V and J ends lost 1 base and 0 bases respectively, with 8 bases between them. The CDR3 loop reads CASSLLGDSNQPQHF. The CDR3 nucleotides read TGCGCCAGCAGCTTGCTTGGGGATAGCAATCAGCCCCAGCATTTT.

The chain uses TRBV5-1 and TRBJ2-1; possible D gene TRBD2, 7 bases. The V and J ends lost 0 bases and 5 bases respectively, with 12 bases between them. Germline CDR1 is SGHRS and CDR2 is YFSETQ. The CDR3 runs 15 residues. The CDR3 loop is CASSLVRGANNEQFF. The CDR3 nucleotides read TGCGCCAGCAGCTTGGTACGGGGGGCGAACAATGAGCAGTTCTTC.

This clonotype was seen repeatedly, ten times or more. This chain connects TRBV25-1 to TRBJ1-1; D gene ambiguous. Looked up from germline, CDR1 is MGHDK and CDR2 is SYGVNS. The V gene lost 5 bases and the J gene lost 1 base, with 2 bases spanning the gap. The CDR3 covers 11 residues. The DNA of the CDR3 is TGTGCCAGCAGTTGGAACACTGAAGCTTTCTTT. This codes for CASSWNTEAFF.

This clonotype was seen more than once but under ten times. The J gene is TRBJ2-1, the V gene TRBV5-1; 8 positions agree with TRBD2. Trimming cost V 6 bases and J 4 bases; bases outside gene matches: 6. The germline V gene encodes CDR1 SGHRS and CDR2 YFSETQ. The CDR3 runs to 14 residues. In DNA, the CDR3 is TGCGCCAGCATGGCTAGCGGGCAATACAATGAGCAGTTCTTC. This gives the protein CASMASGQYNEQFF.

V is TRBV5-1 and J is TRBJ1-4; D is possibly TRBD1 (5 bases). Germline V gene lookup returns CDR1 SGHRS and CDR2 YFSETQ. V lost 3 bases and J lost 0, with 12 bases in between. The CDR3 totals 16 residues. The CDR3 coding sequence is TGCGCCAGCAGCTCCGGGGGGATTGCAACTAATGAAAAACTGTTTTTT. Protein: CASSSGGIATNEKLFF.

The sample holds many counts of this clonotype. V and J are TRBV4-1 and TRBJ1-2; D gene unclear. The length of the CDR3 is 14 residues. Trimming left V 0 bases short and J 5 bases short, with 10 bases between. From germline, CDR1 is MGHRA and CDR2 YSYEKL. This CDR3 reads CASSQDAGTYGYTF. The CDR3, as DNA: TGCGCCAGCAGCCAAGATGCAGGTACTTATGGCTACACCTTC.

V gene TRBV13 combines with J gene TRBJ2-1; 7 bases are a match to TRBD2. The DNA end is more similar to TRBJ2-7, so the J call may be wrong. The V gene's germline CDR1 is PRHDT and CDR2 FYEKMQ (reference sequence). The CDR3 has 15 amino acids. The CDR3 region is CASSFSSGASYEQYF. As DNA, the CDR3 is TGTGCCAGCAGCTTTAGCAGCGGGGCGTCCTACGAGCAGTACTTC.

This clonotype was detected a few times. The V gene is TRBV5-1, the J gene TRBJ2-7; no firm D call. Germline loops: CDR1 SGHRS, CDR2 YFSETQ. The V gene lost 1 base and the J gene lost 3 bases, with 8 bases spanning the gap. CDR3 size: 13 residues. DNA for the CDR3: TGCGCCAGCAGCTTGAGAACCGACTACGAGCAGTACTTC. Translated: CASSLRTDYEQYF.

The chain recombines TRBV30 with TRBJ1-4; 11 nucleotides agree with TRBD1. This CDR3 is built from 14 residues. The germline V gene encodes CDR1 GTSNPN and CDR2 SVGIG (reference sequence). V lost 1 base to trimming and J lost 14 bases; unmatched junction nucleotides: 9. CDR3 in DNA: TGTGCCTGGAGTGCACCGGGACAGGGGGATTTGCTGTTTTTT. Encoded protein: CAWSAPGQGDLLFF.

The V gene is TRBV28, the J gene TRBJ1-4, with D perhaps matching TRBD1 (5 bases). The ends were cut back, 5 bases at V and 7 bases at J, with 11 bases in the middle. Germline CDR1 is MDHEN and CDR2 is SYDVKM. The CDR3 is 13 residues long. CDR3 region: CASSPPGAEKLFF. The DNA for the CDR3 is TGTGCCAGCAGTCCTCCCGGGGCTGAAAAACTGTTTTTT. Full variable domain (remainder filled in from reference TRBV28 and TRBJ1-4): DVKVTQSSRYLVKRTGEKVFLECVQDMDHENMFWYRQDPGLGLRLIYFSYDVKMKEKGDIPEGYSVSREKKERFSLILESASTNQTSMYLCASSPPGAEKLFFGSGTQLSVL.

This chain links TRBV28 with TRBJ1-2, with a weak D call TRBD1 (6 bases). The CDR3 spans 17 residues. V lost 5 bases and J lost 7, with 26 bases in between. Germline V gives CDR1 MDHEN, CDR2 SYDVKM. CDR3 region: CASSPQGTFTGAGGYTF. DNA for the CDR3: TGTGCCAGCAGTCCACAGGGAACTTTTACCGGGGCGGGTGGCTACACCTTC.

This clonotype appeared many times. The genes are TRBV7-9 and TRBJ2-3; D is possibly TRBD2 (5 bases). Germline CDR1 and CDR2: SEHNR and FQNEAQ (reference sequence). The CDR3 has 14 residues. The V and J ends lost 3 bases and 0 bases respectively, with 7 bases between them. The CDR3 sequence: CASSFDYSTDTQYF. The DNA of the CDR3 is TGTGCCAGCAGCTTCGACTATAGCACAGATACGCAGTATTTT.

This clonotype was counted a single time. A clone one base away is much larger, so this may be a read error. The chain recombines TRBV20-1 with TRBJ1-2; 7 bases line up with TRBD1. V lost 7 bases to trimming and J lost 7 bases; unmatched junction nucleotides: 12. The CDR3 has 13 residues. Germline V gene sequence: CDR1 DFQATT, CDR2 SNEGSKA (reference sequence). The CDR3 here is CSVQTQGKCGYTF. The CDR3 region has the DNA TGCAGTGTTCAGACACAGGGGAAATGTGGCTACACCTTC.

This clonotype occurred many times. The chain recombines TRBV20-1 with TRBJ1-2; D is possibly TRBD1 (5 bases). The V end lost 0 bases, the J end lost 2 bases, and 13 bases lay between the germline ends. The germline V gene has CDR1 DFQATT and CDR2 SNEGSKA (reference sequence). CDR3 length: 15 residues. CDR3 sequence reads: CSARDDGRVNYGYTF. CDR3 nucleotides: TGCAGTGCTAGAGATGACGGCAGGGTGAACTATGGCTACACCTTC.

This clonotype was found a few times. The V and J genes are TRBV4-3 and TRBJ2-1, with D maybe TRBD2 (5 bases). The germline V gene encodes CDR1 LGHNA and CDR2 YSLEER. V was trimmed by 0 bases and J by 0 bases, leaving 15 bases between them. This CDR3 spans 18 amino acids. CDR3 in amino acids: CASSQEVGGLTSYNEQFF. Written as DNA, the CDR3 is TGCGCCAGCAGCCAAGAAGTCGGCGGGCTAACCTCCTACAATGAGCAGTTCTTC.

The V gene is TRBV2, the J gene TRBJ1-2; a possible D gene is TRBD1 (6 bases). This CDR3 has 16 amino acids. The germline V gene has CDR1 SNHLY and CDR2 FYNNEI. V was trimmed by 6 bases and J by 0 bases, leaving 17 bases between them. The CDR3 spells CASSPRVQGTNYGYTF. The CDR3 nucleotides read TGTGCCAGCAGCCCCAGGGTTCAGGGGACTAACTATGGCTACACCTTC.

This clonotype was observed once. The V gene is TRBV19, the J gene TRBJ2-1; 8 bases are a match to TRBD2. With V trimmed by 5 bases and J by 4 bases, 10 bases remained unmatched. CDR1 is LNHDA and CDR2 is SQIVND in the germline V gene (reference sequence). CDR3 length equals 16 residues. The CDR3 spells CASSPGIAGRYNEQFF. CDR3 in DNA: TGTGCCAGTAGTCCCGGAATAGCGGGGAGGTACAATGAGCAGTTCTTC.

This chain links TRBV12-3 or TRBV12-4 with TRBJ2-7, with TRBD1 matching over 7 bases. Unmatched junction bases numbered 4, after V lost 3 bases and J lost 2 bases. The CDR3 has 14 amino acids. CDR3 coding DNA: TGTGCCAGCAGTTTGGACAGGAGTCCCTACGAGCAGTACTTC. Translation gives CASSLDRSPYEQYF.

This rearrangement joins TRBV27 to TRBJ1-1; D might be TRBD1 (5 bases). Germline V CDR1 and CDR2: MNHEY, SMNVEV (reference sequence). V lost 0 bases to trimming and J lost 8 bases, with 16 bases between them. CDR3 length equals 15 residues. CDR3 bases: TGTGCCAGCAGTTTATCAGAGTGGGTCGGGGACGAAGCTTTCTTT. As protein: CASSLSEWVGDEAFF.

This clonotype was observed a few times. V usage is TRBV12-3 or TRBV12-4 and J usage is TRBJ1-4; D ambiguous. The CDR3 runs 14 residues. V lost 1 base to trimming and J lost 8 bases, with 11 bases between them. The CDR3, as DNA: TGTGCCAGCAGTTTAGGGGAGGGAGGGGAAAAACTGTTTTTT. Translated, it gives CASSLGEGGEKLFF.

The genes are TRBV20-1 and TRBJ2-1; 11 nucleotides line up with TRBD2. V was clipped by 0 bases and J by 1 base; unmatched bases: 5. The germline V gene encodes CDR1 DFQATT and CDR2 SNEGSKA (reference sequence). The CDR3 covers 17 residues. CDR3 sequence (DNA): TGCAGTGCTAGAGATTTGAGACTAGCGGGGTCCTACAATGAGCAGTTCTTC. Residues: CSARDLRLAGSYNEQFF.

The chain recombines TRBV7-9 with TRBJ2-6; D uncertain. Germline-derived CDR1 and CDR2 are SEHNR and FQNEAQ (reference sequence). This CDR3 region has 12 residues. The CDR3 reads CAGFSGANVLTF. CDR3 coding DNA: TGTGCGGGCTTTTCAGGGGCCAACGTCCTGACTTTC.

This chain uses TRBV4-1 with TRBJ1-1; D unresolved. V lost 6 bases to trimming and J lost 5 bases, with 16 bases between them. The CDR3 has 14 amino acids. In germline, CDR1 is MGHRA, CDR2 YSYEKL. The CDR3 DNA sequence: TGCGCCAGCAGTCACGGGGTCGGGAGAACTGAAGCTTTCTTT. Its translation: CASSHGVGRTEAFF.

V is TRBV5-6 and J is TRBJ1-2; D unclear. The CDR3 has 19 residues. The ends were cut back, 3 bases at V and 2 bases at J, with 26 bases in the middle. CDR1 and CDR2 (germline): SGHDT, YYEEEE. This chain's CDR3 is CASSSGWIGGSTRNYGYTF. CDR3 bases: TGTGCCAGCAGCTCCGGCTGGATTGGTGGGTCGACAAGAAACTATGGCTACACCTTC.